This T cell receptor beta chain was identified in a study of T cells after yellow fever vaccination. Study-level points and caveats: Detected again after the booster were most primary-vaccination clones, at about 96% CD4 and approximately 87% CD8. When the response was secondary, it was weaker but reached its peak faster, day 5 versus 15.

This clonotype has ten or more counts. TCRdb re-called the 5' RACE reads through MiXCR, storing one row per CDR3 protein. The profile shows 25,000 to 40,000 distinct CDR3 sequences, 6.6% of them singletons. The sample here was PBMCs, either bulk or a sorted T-cell subset (CD4+, CD8+, memory, or dextramer-sorted; not recorded which), taken on the day of the first yellow fever vaccination. The TCR originated in a man younger than 35 who received the YFV17D yellow fever vaccine.

The chain's CDR3 is CASSLGDRGEQYF. Here the CDR3 DNA reads TGCGCCAGCAGCTTGGGGGACAGGGGCGAGCAGTACTTC. This sequence joins TRBV5-1 and TRBJ2-7, with TRBD1 matching 10 bases. Germline CDR1 SGHRS, CDR2 YFSETQ. Trimming took 0 bases from V and 6 from J; bases not matched to a gene: 0. The CDR3 is made up of 13 amino acids.